A single sample is the source of the 26 T cell receptor beta chains below, sequenced in a study of cytomegalovirus exposure and HLA in healthy donors. Primers: 60 Vbeta forward and 13 Jbeta reverse. TCRdb's table, derived via immunoSEQ multiplex PCR, lists solely in-frame clones and lacks some. The table has around 150,000 clones, approximately 77% seen once. Sequencing was performed on PBMCs. Receptors were obtained from a woman in her 50s in good health and CMV-seronegative.

This clone came up once. The V and J genes are TRBV21-1 and TRBJ1-2; the table's D call TRBD1 went unverified against the DNA. TRBV21-1 is a pseudogene locus. The CDR3 spans 17 residues. The CDR3 is CASSNQIISSDSYGYTF. The DNA for the CDR3 is TGTGCCAGCAGCAACCAAATTATATCATCAGATTCCTATGGCTACACCTTC.

V and J are TRBV19 and TRBJ1-1; D may be TRBD1 (5 bases). V lost 10 bases to trimming and J lost 2 bases, with 14 bases between them. The germline gives CDR1 LNHDA, CDR2 SQIVND (reference sequence). The CDR3 has 13 amino acids. The CDR3 DNA reads TGTGCCACTCATTACAGGTTCAACACTGAAGCTTTCTTT. Its protein is CATHYRFNTEAFF.

The chain joins TRBV6-5 to TRBJ1-1, with TRBD1 identical over 8 bases. Trimming removed 5 bases from V and 4 bases from J; junction bases left unmatched: 6. Germline-derived CDR1 and CDR2 are MNHEY and SVGAGI. The length of the CDR3 is 14 residues. CDR3 sequence reads: CASSQRQGTTEAFF. CDR3 in DNA: TGTGCCAGCAGTCAAAGACAGGGGACCACTGAAGCTTTCTTT.

Turning to this clone: A read error may account for a junction end that differs from germline. The rearrangement joins TRBV7-8 to TRBJ1-2, with D unresolved. Germline lookup yields CDR1 SGHVS and CDR2 FQNEAQ. CDR3 length: 13 residues. The CDR3: CASTLDLGSGYTF. The CDR3 DNA follows: TGTGCCAGCACCTTAGATCTGGGTAGCGGCTACACCTTC.

The chain carries TRBV7-9 and TRBJ1-5; D may be TRBD1 (6 bases). V dropped 4 bases and J dropped 4 bases, with 17 bases sitting between them. The CDR3 loop spans 16 amino acids. CDR1 and CDR2 from the germline V gene are SEHNR and FQNEAQ (reference sequence). CDR3 DNA sequence: TGTGCCAGCAGCTCTGAGGGGGGGCGAAGGAATCAGCCCCAGCATTTT. Residues: CASSSEGGRRNQPQHF. Filled out from reference TRBV7-9 and TRBJ1-5, the complete variable domain reads DTGVSQNPRHKITKRGQNVTFRCDPISEHNRLYWYRQTLGQGPEFLTYFQNEAQLEKSRLLSDRFSAERPKGSFSTLEIQRTEQGDSAMYLCASSSEGGRRNQPQHFGDGTRLSIL.

The V and J genes are TRBV7-9 and TRBJ2-6; D is perhaps TRBD2 (6 bases). Germline V gene sequence: CDR1 SEHNR, CDR2 FQNEAQ (reference sequence). The CDR3 extends over 16 amino acids. The V end was cut by 0 bases, the J end by 2 bases, with 8 bases between. The CDR3 DNA reads as TGTGCCAGCAGCTTAGCGCCGGGGGCTGGGGCCAACGTCCTGACTTTC. Protein: CASSLAPGAGANVLTF.

The rearrangement joins TRBV5-1 to TRBJ2-3; D call uncertain. V gave up 5 bases and J gave up 2 bases, with 12 bases separating them. CDR1 is SGHRS and CDR2 is YFSETQ in the germline V gene. The CDR3 spans 14 residues. The CDR3 region has the DNA TGCGCCAGCAGATTCATCAGTATCACAGATACGCAGTATTTT. Protein product: CASRFISITDTQYF. The full variable domain, its missing parts supplied by reference TRBV5-1 and TRBJ2-3, is KAGVTQTPRYLIKTRGQQVTLSCSPISGHRSVSWYQQTPGQGLQFLFEYFSETQRNKGNFPGRFSGRQFSNSRSEMNVSTLELGDSALYLCASRFISITDTQYFGPGTRLTVL.

This rearrangement joins TRBV6-5 to TRBJ2-5; TRBD2 might be the D (5 bases). Per the germline V gene, CDR1 is MNHEY and CDR2 is SVGAGI. The V and J ends lost 6 bases and 5 bases respectively, with 19 bases between them. This CDR3 region has 15 residues. The CDR3 nucleotides are TGTGCCAGCAGACTCACAGTCCGGGGTCTCGAGACCCAGTACTTC. Protein: CASRLTVRGLETQYF.

In this sample, this clone turned up once. This chain joins TRBV28 and TRBJ2-1, with 7 bases aligning to TRBD1. Unmatched junction bases numbered 6, after V lost 5 bases and J lost 11 bases. Germline V CDR1 and CDR2: MDHEN, SYDVKM. CDR3 length: 12 amino acids. In DNA, the CDR3 is TGTGCCAGCAGTAGACTACAGGGGAAGCAGTTCTTC. Translated: CASSRLQGKQFF.

V and J are TRBV27 and TRBJ1-1; 8 bases agree with TRBD1. There are 14 residues in the CDR3. Germline V gene sequence: CDR1 MNHEY, CDR2 SMNVEV (reference sequence). The V segment lost 6 bases and the J segment 4 bases; nucleotides outside the gene matches: 7. In DNA form, the CDR3 reads TGTGCCAGCAGGACAGGGACAGGCTTCACTGAAGCTTTCTTT. This translates into CASRTGTGFTEAFF.

There are a few counts of this clone. The chain joins TRBV6-1 to TRBJ2-7; possibly TRBD1 for D (6 bases). The CDR3 contains 14 residues. Trimming shortened V by 1 base and J by 6 bases, and 13 bases separated the two germline ends. Germline loops: CDR1 MNHNS, CDR2 SASEGT. Written as DNA, the CDR3 is TGTGCCAGCAGTGAAGGGACAGCCCGCAGCGAGCAGTACTTC. Translation gives CASSEGTARSEQYF.

The V and J genes are TRBV15 and TRBJ1-1; D gene ambiguous. The CDR3 loop spans 15 amino acids. Trimming left V 0 bases short and J 4 bases short, with 12 bases between. Germline V gene lookup returns CDR1 LNHNV and CDR2 YYDKDF (reference sequence). CDR3 in amino acids: CATSRDMWGATEAFF. The CDR3 DNA sequence: TGTGCCACCAGCAGAGATATGTGGGGAGCCACTGAAGCTTTCTTT.

The chain uses TRBV5-8 and TRBJ1-5; 7 positions match TRBD1. After removal of 0 bases from V and 0 bases from J, the junction contained 3 bases not matched to a gene. The CDR3 sequence is 16 residues long. The germline V gene has CDR1 SGHTS and CDR2 YDEGEE. The CDR3 nucleotides read TGTGCCAGCAGCTTGGAGGGACAGAGTAGCAATCAGCCCCAGCATTTT. Translated: CASSLEGQSSNQPQHF.

The chain joins TRBV5-4 to TRBJ1-1, with a possible D match to TRBD1 (5 bases). The ends were cut back, 3 bases at V and 4 bases at J, with 19 bases in the middle. Germline V gene data show CDR1 as SGHNT and CDR2 as YYREEE (reference sequence). CDR3 size: 16 residues. Here the CDR3 reads CASSSQEGHQGTEAFF. The CDR3 coding sequence is TGTGCCAGCAGCTCCCAGGAGGGCCACCAGGGCACTGAAGCTTTCTTT.

This clone showed up just a few times. This chain links TRBV14 with TRBJ2-3; weak D call: TRBD2 (5 bases). The CDR3 is 17 residues long. Trimming stripped 4 bases from V and 1 base from J, with 18 bases between. The germline V gene encodes CDR1 SGHDN and CDR2 FVKESK. Here the CDR3 reads CASSRRVGDIRTDTQYF. In nucleotides, the CDR3 is TGTGCCAGCAGCCGCCGGGTCGGGGATATTCGCACAGATACGCAGTATTTT.

The chain joins TRBV19 to TRBJ2-3, with 10 bases that match TRBD2. Trimming at V came to 1 base and at J to 6 bases, leaving 4 bases not matched to a gene. CDR1 is LNHDA, CDR2 SQIVND, per germline (reference sequence). The CDR3 covers 15 residues. The CDR3 spells CASSIGGLAYDTQYF. The CDR3 region has the DNA TGTGCCAGTAGTATAGGGGGACTAGCGTACGATACGCAGTATTTT.

The CDR3 here is CASSQQFTEAFF. The CDR3 nucleotides read TGTGCCAGCAGCCAACAGTTTACTGAAGCTTTCTTT. This sequence joins TRBV7-2 and TRBJ1-1; D unclear. The V end lost 5 bases, the J end lost 5 bases, and 9 bases lay between the germline ends. Germline V gene lookup returns CDR1 SGHTA and CDR2 FQGNSA. CDR3 length: 12 residues. Looking up the rest from reference TRBV7-2 and TRBJ1-1 gives the full variable domain: GAGVSQSPSNKVTEKGKDVELRCDPISGHTALYWYRQSLGQGLEFLIYFQGNSAPDKSGLPSDRFSAERTGGSVSTLTIQRTQQEDSAVYLCASSQQFTEAFFGQGTRLTVV.

This clone was seen just once. This chain links TRBV7-8 with TRBJ1-1; possibly TRBD1 for D (6 bases). This CDR3 comprises 15 residues. Germline V CDR1 and CDR2: SGHVS, FQNEAQ. Trimming removed 3 bases from V and 4 bases from J, with 15 bases in between. CDR3 loop: CASSFRSGAGTEAFF. CDR3 DNA: TGTGCCAGCAGCTTTAGGTCAGGGGCCGGCACTGAAGCTTTCTTT.

V and J are TRBV6-1 and TRBJ2-3; D call uncertain. The germline V gene has CDR1 MNHNS and CDR2 SASEGT. Trimming removed 1 base from V and 0 bases from J, with 17 bases in between. This CDR3 has 18 residues. Written as DNA, the CDR3 is TGTGCCAGCAGTGAAGGGGTCAACAGACGAGCTAGCACAGATACGCAGTATTTT. Its translation is CASSEGVNRRASTDTQYF.

This clone was observed a single time. The chain couples TRBV5-6 to TRBJ2-5; TRBD2 matches at 7 bases. J was trimmed by 4 bases and V by 0 bases; bases with no gene match: 6. The CDR3 covers 15 residues. From germline, CDR1 is SGHDT and CDR2 YYEEEE. The CDR3 here is CASSLAWGGTETQYF. CDR3 coding DNA: TGTGCCAGCAGCTTGGCCTGGGGGGGTACAGAGACCCAGTACTTC.

This chain links TRBV6-1 with TRBJ1-6; D may be TRBD1 (5 bases). V lost 6 bases and J lost 7, with 16 bases in between. The CDR3 sequence is 15 residues long. Germline V gene data show CDR1 as MNHNS and CDR2 as SASEGT. The CDR3 protein is CASRGRTGENSPLHF. In nucleotides, the CDR3 is TGTGCCAGCAGAGGCCGAACGGGGGAGAATTCACCCCTCCACTTT.

This chain connects TRBV6-1 to TRBJ1-1, with a weak D call TRBD1 (5 bases). CDR1 MNHNS and CDR2 SASEGT come from the germline V gene. The length of the CDR3 is 13 residues. The V end lost 5 bases, the J end lost 1 base, and 8 bases lay between the germline ends. CDR3 loop: CASSWGTNTEAFF. As DNA, the CDR3 is TGTGCCAGCAGTTGGGGCACGAACACTGAAGCTTTCTTT.

The J gene is TRBJ1-2, the V gene TRBV4-3; the match to TRBD1 covers 9 bases. This CDR3 spans 16 amino acids. Losses at the gene ends were 4 bases for V and 0 bases for J; bases not matched to a gene: 6. Germline V lookup: CDR1 LGHNA, CDR2 YSLEER. CDR3 protein: CASSPDRGGTNYGYTF. CDR3 DNA: TGCGCCAGCAGCCCGGACAGGGGAGGTACTAACTATGGCTACACCTTC.

The J gene is TRBJ2-7, the V gene TRBV5-1; no reliable D call. This CDR3 has 13 amino acids. Germline V gene data show CDR1 as SGHRS and CDR2 as YFSETQ. V lost 0 bases, J lost 6 bases, and 10 bases lay in between. The CDR3 spells CASSLAPVGEQYF. Here the CDR3 DNA reads TGCGCCAGCAGCTTGGCCCCAGTTGGCGAGCAGTACTTC.

Of note for this clone: The same CDR3 can be traced to other DNA sequences in this sample. This rearrangement joins TRBV28 to TRBJ2-1; 14 bases agree with TRBD2. CDR1 is MDHEN and CDR2 is SYDVKM in the germline V gene. This CDR3 has 15 residues. V was pared by 6 bases and J by 7 bases, with 5 bases of the junction left unmatched. The CDR3 DNA sequence: TGTGCCAGCAGCACCCGGACTAGCGGGGGGAATGAGCAGTTCTTC. Translation: CASSTRTSGGNEQFF.

This clone was counted once. The chain joins TRBV7-2 to TRBJ2-3, with 9 bases lining up with TRBD1. V trimming: 1 base; J trimming: 0 bases; junction bases outside the gene matches: 5. The germline gives CDR1 SGHTA, CDR2 FQGNSA. There are 17 residues in the CDR3. In nucleotides, the CDR3 is TGTGCCAGCAGCTTAGGGGTGACAGGGGGAAGCACAGATACGCAGTATTTT. Protein sequence: CASSLGVTGGSTDTQYF. Variable domain in full (rest from reference TRBV7-2 and TRBJ2-3): GAGVSQSPSNKVTEKGKDVELRCDPISGHTALYWYRQSLGQGLEFLIYFQGNSAPDKSGLPSDRFSAERTGGSVSTLTIQRTQQEDSAVYLCASSLGVTGGSTDTQYFGPGTRLTVL.